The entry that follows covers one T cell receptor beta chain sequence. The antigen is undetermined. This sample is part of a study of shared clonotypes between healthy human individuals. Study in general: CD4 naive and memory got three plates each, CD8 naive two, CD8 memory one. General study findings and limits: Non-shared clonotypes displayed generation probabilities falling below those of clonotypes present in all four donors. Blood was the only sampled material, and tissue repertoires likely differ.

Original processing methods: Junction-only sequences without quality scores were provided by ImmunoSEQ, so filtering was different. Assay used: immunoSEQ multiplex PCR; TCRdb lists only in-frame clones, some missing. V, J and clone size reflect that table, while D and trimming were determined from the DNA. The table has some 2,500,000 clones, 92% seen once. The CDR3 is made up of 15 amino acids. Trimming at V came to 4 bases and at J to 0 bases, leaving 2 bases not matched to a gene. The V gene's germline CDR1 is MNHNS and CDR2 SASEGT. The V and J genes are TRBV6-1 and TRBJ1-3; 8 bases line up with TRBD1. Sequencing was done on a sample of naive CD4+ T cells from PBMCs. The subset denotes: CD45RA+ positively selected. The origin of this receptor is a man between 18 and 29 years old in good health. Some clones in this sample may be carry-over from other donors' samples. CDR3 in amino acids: CASSGQGLSGNTIYF. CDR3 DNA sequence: TGTGCCAGCAGTGGACAGGGGCTCTCTGGAAACACCATATATTTT.